This T cell receptor beta chain comes out of a study of T cells in Graves' hyperthyroidism and ophthalmopathy. Regions amplified from RNA transcripts were the TCR beta CDR3 regions. First-round RT-PCR targeting the TCR CDR3 was performed with the HTBI primer set. In TCRdb, the multiplex PCR reads were re-called with MiXCR into one record per CDR3 protein. This table has around 540,000 distinct CDR3 sequences, approximately 44% appearing once. CDR1 and CDR2 (germline): SGHRS, YFSETQ. CDR3 length: 15 residues. This clonotype turned up a few times. At one boundary the junction diverges from the germline segment, which might be a read error.

Sequenced sample: peripheral blood or thyroid tissue (not recorded which). This TCR was recovered from a woman aged 18 to 35 with Graves' hyperthyroidism. The chain uses TRBV5-1 and TRBJ2-2; 7 bases agree with TRBD2. The CDR3 sequence: CASPIGGSNTGELFF. The CDR3 bases are TGTGCCAGCCCAATCGGGGGGTCGAACACCGGGGAGCTGTTTTTT.